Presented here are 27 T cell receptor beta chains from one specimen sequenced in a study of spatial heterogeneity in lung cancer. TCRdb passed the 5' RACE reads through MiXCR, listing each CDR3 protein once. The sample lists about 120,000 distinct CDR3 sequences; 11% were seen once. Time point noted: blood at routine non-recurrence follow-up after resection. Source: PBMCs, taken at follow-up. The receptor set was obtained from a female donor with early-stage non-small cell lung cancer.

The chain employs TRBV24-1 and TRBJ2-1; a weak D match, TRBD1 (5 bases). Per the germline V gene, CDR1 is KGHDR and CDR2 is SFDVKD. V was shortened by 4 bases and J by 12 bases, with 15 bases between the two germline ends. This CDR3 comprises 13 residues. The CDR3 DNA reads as TGTGCCACCAGTGAGGTCCCAGGGCAACCGCAGTTCTTC. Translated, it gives CATSEVPGQPQFF.

As DNA, the CDR3 is TGTGCCAGCAGTCCCCAAATAAAGTCCTACGAGCAGTACGTC. It is translated as CASSPQIKSYEQYV. The chain recombines TRBV27 with TRBJ2-7; D gene uncertain. This CDR3 is 14 amino acids long. CDR1 MNHEY and CDR2 SMNVEV come from the germline V gene (reference sequence). The V and J ends lost 5 bases and 1 base respectively, with 12 bases between them.

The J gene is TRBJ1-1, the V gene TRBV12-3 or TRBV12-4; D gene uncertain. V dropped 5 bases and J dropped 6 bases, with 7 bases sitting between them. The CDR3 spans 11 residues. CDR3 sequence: CASSPAAEAFF. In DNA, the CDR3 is TGTGCCAGCAGTCCAGCGGCTGAAGCTTTCTTT.

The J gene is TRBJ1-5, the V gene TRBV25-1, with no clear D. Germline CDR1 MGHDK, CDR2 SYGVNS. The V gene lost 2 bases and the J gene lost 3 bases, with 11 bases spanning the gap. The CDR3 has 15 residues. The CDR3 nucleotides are TGTGCCAGCAGTGAAAGGAATGGTTTCAATCAGCCCCAGCATTTT. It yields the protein CASSERNGFNQPQHF.

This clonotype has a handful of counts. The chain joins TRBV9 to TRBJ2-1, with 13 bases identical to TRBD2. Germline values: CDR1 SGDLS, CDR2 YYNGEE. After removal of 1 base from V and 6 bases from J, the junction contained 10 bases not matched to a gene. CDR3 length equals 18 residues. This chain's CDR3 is CASSVRLAGGQNGNEQFF. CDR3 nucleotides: TGTGCCAGCAGCGTAAGACTAGCGGGAGGCCAGAACGGCAATGAGCAGTTCTTC. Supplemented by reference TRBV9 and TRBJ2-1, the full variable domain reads DSGVTQTPKHLITATGQRVTLRCSPRSGDLSVYWYQQSLDQGLQFLIQYYNGEERAKGNILERFSAQQFPDLHSELNLSSLELGDSALYFCASSVRLAGGQNGNEQFFGPGTRLTVL.

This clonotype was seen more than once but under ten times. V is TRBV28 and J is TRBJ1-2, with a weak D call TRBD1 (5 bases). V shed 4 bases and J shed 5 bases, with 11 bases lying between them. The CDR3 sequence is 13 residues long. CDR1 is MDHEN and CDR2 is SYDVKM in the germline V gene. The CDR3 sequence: CASSSGQRYGYTF. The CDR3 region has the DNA TGTGCCAGCAGTTCGGGGCAGAGATATGGCTACACCTTC.

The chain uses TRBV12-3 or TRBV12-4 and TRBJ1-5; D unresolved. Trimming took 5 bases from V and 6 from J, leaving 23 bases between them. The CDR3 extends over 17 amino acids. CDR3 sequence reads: CASSRSRGSLQGQPQHF. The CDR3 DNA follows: TGTGCCAGCAGTCGGAGCAGAGGCAGCCTCCAAGGTCAGCCCCAGCATTTT.

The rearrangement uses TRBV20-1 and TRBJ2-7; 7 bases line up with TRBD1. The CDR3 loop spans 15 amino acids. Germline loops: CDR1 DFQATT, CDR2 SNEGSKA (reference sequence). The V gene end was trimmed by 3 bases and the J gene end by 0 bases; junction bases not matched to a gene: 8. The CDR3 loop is CSASRQGITSYEQYF. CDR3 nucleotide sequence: TGCAGTGCTAGCAGACAGGGTATTACCTCCTACGAGCAGTACTTC.

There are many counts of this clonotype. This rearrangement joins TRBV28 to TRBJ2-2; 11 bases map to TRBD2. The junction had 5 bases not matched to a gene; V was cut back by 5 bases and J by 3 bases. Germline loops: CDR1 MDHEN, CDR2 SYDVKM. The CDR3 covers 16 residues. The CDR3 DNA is TGTGCCAGCAGTCGGCTGGGACTAGCGGACACCGGGGAGCTGTTTTTT. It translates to CASSRLGLADTGELFF.

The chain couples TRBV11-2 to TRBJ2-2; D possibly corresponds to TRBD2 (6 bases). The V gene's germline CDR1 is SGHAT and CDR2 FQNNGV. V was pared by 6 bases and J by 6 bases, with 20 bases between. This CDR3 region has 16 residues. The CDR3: CASRPPRTTYPGELFF. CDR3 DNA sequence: TGTGCCAGCAGACCACCTAGGACTACATATCCCGGGGAGCTGTTTTTT.

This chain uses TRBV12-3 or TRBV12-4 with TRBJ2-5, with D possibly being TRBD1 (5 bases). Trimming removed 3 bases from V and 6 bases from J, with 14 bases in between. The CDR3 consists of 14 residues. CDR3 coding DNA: TGTGCCAGCAGTTTGGCAGGGCCCGGAAAGACCCAGTACTTC. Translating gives CASSLAGPGKTQYF.

The DNA for the CDR3 is TGTGCCAGCTCAGGGGACAGGGCTCAGCCCCAGCATTTT. Amino acid sequence: CASSGDRAQPQHF. The chain carries TRBV18 and TRBJ1-5; 9 positions match TRBD1. V dropped 5 bases and J dropped 6; count of bases not matched to a gene: 2. CDR3 length equals 13 residues. Germline V gene sequence: CDR1 KGHSH, CDR2 LQKENI. Drawing the rest from reference TRBV18 and TRBJ1-5, the complete variable domain is NAGVMQNPRHLVRRRGQEARLRCSPMKGHSHVYWYRQLPEEGLKFMVYLQKENIIDESGMPKERFSAEFPKEGPSILRIQQVVRGDSAAYFCASSGDRAQPQHFGDGTRLSIL.

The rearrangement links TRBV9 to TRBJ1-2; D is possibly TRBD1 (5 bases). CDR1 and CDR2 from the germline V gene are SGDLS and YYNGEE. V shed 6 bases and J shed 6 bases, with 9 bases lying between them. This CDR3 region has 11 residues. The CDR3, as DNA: TGTGCCAGCACTGGCAGGGATGGCTACACCTTC. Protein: CASTGRDGYTF.

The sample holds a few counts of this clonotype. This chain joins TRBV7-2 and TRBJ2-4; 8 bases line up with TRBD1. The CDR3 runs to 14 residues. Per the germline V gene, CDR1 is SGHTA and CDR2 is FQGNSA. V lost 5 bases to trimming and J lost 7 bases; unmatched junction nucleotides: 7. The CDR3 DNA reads TGTGCCAGCAGCCGGACAGGGACGGTGAACATTCAGTACTTC. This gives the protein CASSRTGTVNIQYF.

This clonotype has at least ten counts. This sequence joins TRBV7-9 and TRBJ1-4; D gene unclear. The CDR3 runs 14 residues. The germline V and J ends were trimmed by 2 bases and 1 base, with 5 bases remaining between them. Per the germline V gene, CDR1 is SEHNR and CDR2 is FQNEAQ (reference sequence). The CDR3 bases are TGTGCCAGCAGCTTAAAGGGAACTAATGAAAAACTGTTTTTT. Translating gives CASSLKGTNEKLFF.

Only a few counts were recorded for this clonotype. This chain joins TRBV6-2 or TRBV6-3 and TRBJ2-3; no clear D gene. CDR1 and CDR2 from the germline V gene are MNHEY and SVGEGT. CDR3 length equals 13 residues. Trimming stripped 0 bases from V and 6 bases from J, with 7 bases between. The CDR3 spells CASSYSRPDTQYF. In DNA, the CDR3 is TGTGCCAGCAGTTACTCGAGGCCGGATACGCAGTATTTT.

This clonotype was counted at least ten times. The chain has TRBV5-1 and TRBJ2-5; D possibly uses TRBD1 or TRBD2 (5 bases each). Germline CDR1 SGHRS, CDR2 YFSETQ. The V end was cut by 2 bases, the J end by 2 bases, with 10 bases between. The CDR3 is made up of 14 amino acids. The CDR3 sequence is CASSLSGRQETQYF. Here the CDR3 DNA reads TGCGCCAGCAGCTTATCGGGGCGGCAAGAGACCCAGTACTTC.

The CDR3, as DNA: TGCGCCAGCAGCTTGTCCCAGGGAAAATACAATGAGCAGTTCTTC. Its protein product is CASSLSQGKYNEQFF. The chain links TRBV5-1 to TRBJ2-1; TRBD1 is a possible D gene (5 bases). From germline, CDR1 is SGHRS and CDR2 YFSETQ. V gave up 1 base and J gave up 4 bases, with 12 bases separating them. The CDR3 runs 15 residues. The whole variable domain, remainder taken from reference TRBV5-1 and TRBJ2-1, is KAGVTQTPRYLIKTRGQQVTLSCSPISGHRSVSWYQQTPGQGLQFLFEYFSETQRNKGNFPGRFSGRQFSNSRSEMNVSTLELGDSALYLCASSLSQGKYNEQFFGPGTRLTVL.

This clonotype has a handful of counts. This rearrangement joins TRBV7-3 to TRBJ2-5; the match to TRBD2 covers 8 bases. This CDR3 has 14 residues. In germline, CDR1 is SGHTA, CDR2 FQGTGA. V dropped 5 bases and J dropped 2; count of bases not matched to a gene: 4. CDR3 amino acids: CASSQTSAQETQYF. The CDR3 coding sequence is TGTGCCAGCAGCCAGACTAGCGCTCAAGAGACCCAGTACTTC.

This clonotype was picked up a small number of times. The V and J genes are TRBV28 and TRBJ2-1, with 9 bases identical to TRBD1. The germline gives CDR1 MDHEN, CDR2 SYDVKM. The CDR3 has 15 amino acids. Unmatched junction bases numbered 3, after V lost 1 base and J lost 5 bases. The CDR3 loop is CASSLFGTGNNEQFF. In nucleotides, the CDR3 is TGTGCCAGCAGTTTATTCGGGACAGGGAACAATGAGCAGTTCTTC.

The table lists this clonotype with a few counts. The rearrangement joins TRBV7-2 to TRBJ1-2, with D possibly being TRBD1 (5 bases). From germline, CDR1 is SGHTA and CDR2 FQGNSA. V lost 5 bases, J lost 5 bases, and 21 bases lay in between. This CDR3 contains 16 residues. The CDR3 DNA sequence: TGTGCCAGCAGCACAAGGGACGGAAGATTGAAGTATGGCTACACCTTC. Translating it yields CASSTRDGRLKYGYTF.

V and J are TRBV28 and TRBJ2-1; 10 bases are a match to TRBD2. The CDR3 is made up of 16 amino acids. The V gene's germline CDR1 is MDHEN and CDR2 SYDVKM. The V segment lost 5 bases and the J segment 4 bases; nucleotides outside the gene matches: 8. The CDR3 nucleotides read TGTGCCAGCAGTGGCACCGGGACTAGCGTGTACAATGAGCAGTTCTTC. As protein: CASSGTGTSVYNEQFF. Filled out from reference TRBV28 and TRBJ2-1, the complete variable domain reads DVKVTQSSRYLVKRTGEKVFLECVQDMDHENMFWYRQDPGLGLRLIYFSYDVKMKEKGDIPEGYSVSREKKERFSLILESASTNQTSMYLCASSGTGTSVYNEQFFGPGTRLTVL.

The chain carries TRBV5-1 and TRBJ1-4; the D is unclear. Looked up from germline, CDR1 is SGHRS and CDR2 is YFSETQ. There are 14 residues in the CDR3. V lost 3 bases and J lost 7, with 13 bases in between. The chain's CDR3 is CASSSIRAGEKLFF. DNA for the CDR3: TGCGCCAGCAGCTCGATTCGGGCGGGTGAAAAACTGTTTTTT.

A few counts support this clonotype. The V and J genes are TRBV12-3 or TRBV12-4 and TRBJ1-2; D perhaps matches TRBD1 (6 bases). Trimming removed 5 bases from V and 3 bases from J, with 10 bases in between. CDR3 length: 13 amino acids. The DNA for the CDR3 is TGTGCCAGCAGTAGAAGGACAGACTATGGCTACACCTTC. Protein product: CASSRRTDYGYTF.

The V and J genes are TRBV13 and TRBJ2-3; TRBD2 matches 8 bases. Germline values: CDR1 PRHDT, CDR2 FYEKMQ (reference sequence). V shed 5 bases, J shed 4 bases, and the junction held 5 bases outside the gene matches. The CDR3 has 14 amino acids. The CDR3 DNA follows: TGTGCCAGCAGCAGACTAGCGAGAGCAGATACGCAGTATTTT. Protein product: CASSRLARADTQYF.

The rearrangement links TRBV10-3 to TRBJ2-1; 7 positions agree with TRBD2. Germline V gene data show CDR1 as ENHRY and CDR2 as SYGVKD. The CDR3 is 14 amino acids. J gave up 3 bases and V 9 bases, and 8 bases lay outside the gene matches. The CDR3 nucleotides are TGTGCCATGAGCGGGGAGAAGGGCTACAATGAGCAGTTCTTC. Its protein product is CAMSGEKGYNEQFF.

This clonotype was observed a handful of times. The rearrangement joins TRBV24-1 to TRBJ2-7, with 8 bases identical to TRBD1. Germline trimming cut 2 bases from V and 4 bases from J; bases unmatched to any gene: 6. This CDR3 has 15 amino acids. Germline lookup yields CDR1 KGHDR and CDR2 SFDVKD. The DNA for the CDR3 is TGTGCCACCAGTGATTGGACAGGGTTAAGGTACGAGCAGTACTTC. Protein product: CATSDWTGLRYEQYF.